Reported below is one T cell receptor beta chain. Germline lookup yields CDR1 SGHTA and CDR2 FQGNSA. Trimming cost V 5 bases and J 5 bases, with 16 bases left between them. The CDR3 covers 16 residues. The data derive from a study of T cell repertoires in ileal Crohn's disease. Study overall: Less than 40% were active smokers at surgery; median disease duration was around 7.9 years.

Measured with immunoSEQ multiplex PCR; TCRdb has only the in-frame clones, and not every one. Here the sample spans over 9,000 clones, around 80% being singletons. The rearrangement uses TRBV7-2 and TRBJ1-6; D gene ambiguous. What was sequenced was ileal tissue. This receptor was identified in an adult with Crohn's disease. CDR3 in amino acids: CASSPRASLDNSPLHF. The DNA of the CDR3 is TGTGCCAGCAGCCCCCGAGCTAGCCTCGATAATTCACCCCTCCACTTT.